The 6 T cell receptor beta chains presented below share a single source sample, sequenced in a study of shared clonotypes between healthy human individuals. Libraries were prepared by immunoSEQ multiplex PCR; TCRdb keeps only in-frame clonotypes and omits some of them. In the table there are millions of clones, roughly 93% of which are singletons. Sequencing used naive CD4+ T cells from PBMCs. Described subset: CD45RA+ positively selected. The receptor set was obtained from a man between 18 and 35 years old in good health. Some clones in this sample may be carry-over from other donors' samples.

This clone was detected only a few times. Additional DNA sequences in this sample encode the identical CDR3. This chain uses TRBV28 with TRBJ1-2; no definite D call. There are 12 residues in the CDR3. The germline V gene has CDR1 MDHEN and CDR2 SYDVKM. Trimming removed 3 bases at V and 5 bases at J, with 7 bases between. The DNA of the CDR3 is TGTGCCAGCAGTTTTAGCGGTTATGGCTACACCTTC. This gives the protein CASSFSGYGYTF.

This clone is a singleton in its sample. The chain employs TRBV6-1 and TRBJ2-3; TRBD2 might be the D (5 bases). CDR1 is MNHNS, CDR2 SASEGT, per germline. The CDR3 sequence is 15 residues long. The ends were cut back, 6 bases at V and 2 bases at J, with 15 bases in the middle. DNA of the CDR3: TGTGCCAGCAGAGTGGGAGCCCTGTTCACAGATACGCAGTATTTT. Translating gives CASRVGALFTDTQYF.

The CDR3 nucleotides are TGTGCCAGCAGTGAAACGACAGGGTCCGAGCAGTACTTC. Protein product: CASSETTGSEQYF. The chain has TRBV6-4 and TRBJ2-7; TRBD1 matches at 7 bases. The CDR3 contains 13 residues. The V gene's germline CDR1 is MRHNA and CDR2 SNTAGT. After removal of 3 bases from V and 6 bases from J, the junction contained 5 bases not matched to a gene.

To note about this clone: In the same sample, other DNA sequences code for this CDR3. The chain couples TRBV20-1 to TRBJ1-1; D is unresolved. CDR1 is DFQATT, CDR2 SNEGSKA, per germline (reference sequence). V lost 0 bases to trimming and J lost 8 bases, with 7 bases between them. The CDR3 is 11 amino acids. CDR3 bases: TGCAGTGCTAGAGACGAGGGAGAAGCTTTCTTT. Residues: CSARDEGEAFF.

The V and J genes are TRBV5-1 and TRBJ2-7; no clear D. The CDR3 is 14 residues long. Between the trimmed V and J ends, which lost 1 base and 5 bases, there was a span of 13 bases. CDR1 and CDR2 (germline): SGHRS, YFSETQ. The CDR3 protein is CASSLRRADDEQYF. Written as DNA, the CDR3 is TGCGCCAGCAGCTTGAGGAGAGCCGATGACGAGCAGTACTTC. Full variable domain (remainder filled in from reference TRBV5-1 and TRBJ2-7): KAGVTQTPRYLIKTRGQQVTLSCSPISGHRSVSWYQQTPGQGLQFLFEYFSETQRNKGNFPGRFSGRQFSNSRSEMNVSTLELGDSALYLCASSLRRADDEQYFGPGTRLTVT.

This clone was recorded only once. The rearrangement joins TRBV5-1 to TRBJ1-5; 7 positions agree with TRBD1. The CDR3 has 15 residues. In germline, CDR1 is SGHRS, CDR2 YFSETQ. The J segment lost 1 base and the V segment lost 6 bases, leaving 7 bases of the junction unmatched. The CDR3 spells CASTRGGRSNQPQHF. The DNA of the CDR3 is TGCGCCAGCACCAGGGGGGGACGAAGCAATCAGCCCCAGCATTTT.